This T cell receptor beta chain was sequenced in a study of cytomegalovirus exposure and HLA in healthy donors. Broader study findings: As a later analysis showed, several of the most significant clusters appeared to be linked to common viral pathogens. Likely technical artifact: a cluster of highly shared sequence variants. Most of the TCR beta V segments (in an earlier analysis) were productive either about 87% or about 30% of the time.

Use of 60 Vbeta and 13 Jbeta primers characterized the PCR. In the original workflow: Approximately 78 million unique TCR beta chains, roughly 11 million of them shared, were counted by a later analysis. TCRdb's table, derived via immunoSEQ multiplex PCR, lists solely in-frame clones and lacks some. Clone size and V and J calls were adopted from that table, with D and trimming inferred from the DNA. The sample records about 200,000 clones, approximately 80% being singletons. CDR1 and CDR2 (germline): SGHDT, YYEEEE. This CDR3 spans 14 amino acids. V was shortened by 5 bases and J by 7 bases, with 19 bases between the two germline ends. This clone was seen more than once but under ten times. Its cognate antigen is unknown.

What was sequenced was PBMCs. The TCR comes from a girl under 18 in good health and CMV-seronegative. The chain is built from TRBV5-6 and TRBJ2-7; TRBD2 might be the D (5 bases). In nucleotides, the CDR3 is TGTGCCAGCAGTCCTCTCCTAGGTTCGGGGGAGCAGTACTTC. Translated, it gives CASSPLLGSGEQYF.